The rows below give T cell receptor beta chains drawn from one sample of a study of blood T cell repertoires in COVID-19. Using immunoSEQ multiplex PCR, the repertoire was profiled, and TCRdb retains in-frame clones only, with some absent. The sample includes about 330,000 clones, about 83% of them seen just once. Sequencing used peripheral blood. The receptor source for this set is a woman aged 45 to 65 with acute or convalescent COVID-19. Both conserved end residues are part of each CDR3. The D gene is left open where the match is weak. Size is stated for part of the rows, as once, few or many counts, or as a class when the clone is expanded.

j_call: TRBJ1-1; v_call: TRBV30; clone_size: .; d_call: .; cdr3_aa: CAWSVSHLNTEAFF; cdr3_nt: TGTGCCTGGAGTGTCAGTCATTTGAACACTGAAGCTTTCTTT
j_call: TRBJ2-7; v_call: TRBV6-2/TRBV6-3; clone_size: .; d_call: .; cdr3_aa: CASSYSMAEYEQYF; cdr3_nt: TGTGCCAGCAGTTACTCGATGGCGGAGTACGAGCAGTACTTC
j_call: TRBJ1-2; v_call: TRBV5-1; clone_size: .; d_call: .; cdr3_aa: CASSFSRDGYTF; cdr3_nt: TGCGCCAGCAGCTTTAGCAGGGATGGCTACACCTTC
j_call: TRBJ1-2; v_call: TRBV6-2/TRBV6-3; clone_size: once; d_call: .; cdr3_aa: CASSYSSIGDHYGYTF; cdr3_nt: TGTGCCAGCAGTTACTCGAGTATCGGGGATCACTATGGCTACACCTTC
j_call: TRBJ1-5; v_call: TRBV5-1; clone_size: once; d_call: .; cdr3_aa: CASSLEAGASNQPQHF; cdr3_nt: TGCGCCAGCAGCTTGGAGGCAGGGGCCAGCAATCAGCCCCAGCATTTT
j_call: TRBJ2-3; v_call: TRBV7-2; clone_size: .; d_call: TRBD1; cdr3_aa: CASSSDRSDTQYF; cdr3_nt: TGTGCCAGCAGCTCGGACAGGTCAGATACGCAGTATTTT
j_call: TRBJ1-1; v_call: TRBV12-3/TRBV12-4; clone_size: .; d_call: .; cdr3_aa: CASVRSEAFF; cdr3_nt: TGTGCCAGCGTACGGTCTGAAGCTTTCTTT
j_call: TRBJ1-2; v_call: TRBV14; clone_size: once; d_call: .; cdr3_aa: CASSPNLGGGFGYTF; cdr3_nt: TGTGCCAGCAGCCCAAACCTAGGCGGGGGCTTTGGCTACACCTTC
j_call: TRBJ2-2; v_call: TRBV19; clone_size: .; d_call: .; cdr3_aa: CASSPGQRRLMTGELFF; cdr3_nt: TGTGCCAGTAGTCCCGGACAGCGACGACTTATGACCGGGGAGCTGTTTTTT
j_call: TRBJ2-5; v_call: TRBV19; clone_size: .; d_call: .; cdr3_aa: CASSLPGWETQYF; cdr3_nt: TGTGCCAGTAGCTTGCCAGGGTGGGAGACCCAGTACTTC
j_call: TRBJ1-2; v_call: TRBV19; clone_size: .; d_call: .; cdr3_aa: CASSIVAQDLGYTF; cdr3_nt: TGTGCCAGTAGTATAGTCGCCCAGGACTTGGGTTACACCTTC
j_call: TRBJ2-2; v_call: TRBV7-9; clone_size: .; d_call: TRBD1; cdr3_aa: CASSFTSDRESTGELFF; cdr3_nt: TGTGCCAGCAGCTTCACATCGGACAGGGAGTCCACCGGGGAGCTGTTTTTT
j_call: TRBJ2-2; v_call: TRBV3-1/TRBV3-2; clone_size: once; d_call: .; cdr3_aa: CASSQDLSSGELFF; cdr3_nt: TGTGCCAGCAGCCAAGATCTGTCCAGCGGGGAGCTGTTTTTT
j_call: TRBJ1-1; v_call: TRBV2; clone_size: .; d_call: TRBD1; cdr3_aa: CASRGTGGEGTEAFF; cdr3_nt: TGTGCCAGCAGAGGGACAGGGGGCGAGGGAACTGAAGCTTTCTTT
j_call: TRBJ1-1; v_call: TRBV28; clone_size: .; d_call: .; cdr3_aa: CASSNDREAFF; cdr3_nt: TGTGCCAGCAGTAACGACAGGGAAGCTTTCTTT
j_call: TRBJ2-1; v_call: TRBV27; clone_size: .; d_call: .; cdr3_aa: CASSLATGTSGNEQFF; cdr3_nt: TGTGCCAGCAGTTTGGCGACCGGGACTTCGGGTAATGAGCAGTTCTTC
j_call: TRBJ2-7; v_call: TRBV5-4; clone_size: .; d_call: .; cdr3_aa: CASSLSPGEQYF; cdr3_nt: TGTGCCAGCAGCTTATCACCGGGCGAGCAGTACTTC
j_call: TRBJ2-1; v_call: TRBV25-1; clone_size: .; d_call: TRBD2; cdr3_aa: CASRQAGGYDEQFF; cdr3_nt: TGTGCCAGCAGGCAGGCGGGAGGGTATGATGAGCAGTTCTTC
j_call: TRBJ1-5; v_call: TRBV2; clone_size: .; d_call: TRBD1; cdr3_aa: CASSPGRQGNQPQHF; cdr3_nt: TGTGCCAGCAGCCCTGGGAGACAGGGGAATCAGCCCCAGCATTTT
j_call: TRBJ2-5; v_call: TRBV21-1; clone_size: .; d_call: .; cdr3_aa: CASIRLAGFQETQYF; cdr3_nt: TGTGCCAGCATCCGACTAGCGGGGTTCCAAGAGACCCAGTACTTC
j_call: TRBJ2-1; v_call: TRBV9; clone_size: .; d_call: .; cdr3_aa: CASSVTGQGLAGRNEQFF; cdr3_nt: TGTGCCAGCAGCGTCACGGGACAGGGTTTAGCGGGAAGGAATGAGCAGTTCTTC
j_call: TRBJ1-5; v_call: TRBV6-6; clone_size: .; d_call: .; cdr3_aa: CASTPRQTNQPQHF; cdr3_nt: TGTGCCAGCACCCCTAGACAGACCAATCAGCCCCAGCATTTT
j_call: TRBJ2-2; v_call: TRBV30; clone_size: .; d_call: TRBD2; cdr3_aa: CASEREGLQGTGELFF; cdr3_nt: TGTGCCTCCGAGCGGGAGGGCCTTCAGGGCACCGGGGAGCTGTTTTTT
j_call: TRBJ2-6; v_call: TRBV2; clone_size: .; d_call: TRBD1; cdr3_aa: CASILDRPSGANVLTF; cdr3_nt: TGTGCCAGCATATTGGACAGGCCCTCTGGGGCCAACGTCCTGACTTTC
j_call: TRBJ1-1; v_call: TRBV5-1; clone_size: .; d_call: TRBD1; cdr3_aa: CASSGQGGTEAFF; cdr3_nt: TGCGCCAGCAGCGGACAGGGTGGGACTGAAGCTTTCTTT
j_call: TRBJ1-1; v_call: TRBV3-1/TRBV3-2; clone_size: .; d_call: TRBD1; cdr3_aa: CASSRTGLAEAFF; cdr3_nt: TGTGCCAGCAGCCGGACAGGCTTAGCTGAAGCTTTCTTT
j_call: TRBJ1-1; v_call: TRBV18; clone_size: few; d_call: TRBD1; cdr3_aa: CASSSGGSNTEAFF; cdr3_nt: TGTGCCAGCTCGTCAGGGGGTTCAAACACTGAAGCTTTCTTT
j_call: TRBJ2-2; v_call: TRBV5-1; clone_size: .; d_call: .; cdr3_aa: CASSLLDFPGELFF; cdr3_nt: TGCGCCAGCAGCTTGTTGGACTTCCCCGGGGAGCTGTTTTTT
j_call: TRBJ1-2; v_call: TRBV19; clone_size: .; d_call: .; cdr3_aa: CASKRGINYGYTF; cdr3_nt: TGTGCCAGTAAAAGAGGGATTAACTATGGCTACACCTTC
j_call: TRBJ1-1; v_call: TRBV7-9; clone_size: .; d_call: .; cdr3_aa: CASSSGQGWNTEAFF; cdr3_nt: TGTGCCAGCAGCTCAGGTCAGGGATGGAACACTGAAGCTTTCTTT
j_call: TRBJ1-1; v_call: TRBV29-1; clone_size: .; d_call: TRBD1; cdr3_aa: CSVRQGADTEAFF; cdr3_nt: TGCAGCGTCCGACAGGGGGCCGACACTGAAGCTTTCTTT
j_call: TRBJ1-4; v_call: TRBV5-1; clone_size: once; d_call: .; cdr3_aa: CASSPQGGEEKLFF; cdr3_nt: TGCGCCAGCAGCCCCCAGGGAGGAGAAGAAAAACTGTTTTTT
j_call: TRBJ2-1; v_call: TRBV2; clone_size: few; d_call: TRBD2; cdr3_aa: CASRAGLAGYNEQFF; cdr3_nt: TGTGCCAGCAGGGCGGGACTAGCGGGGTACAATGAGCAGTTCTTC
j_call: TRBJ2-7; v_call: TRBV27; clone_size: .; d_call: .; cdr3_aa: CATLQGNEQYF; cdr3_nt: TGTGCCACGCTTCAGGGTAACGAGCAGTACTTC
j_call: TRBJ2-2; v_call: TRBV5-1; clone_size: .; d_call: .; cdr3_aa: CASSLNPGDDGELFF; cdr3_nt: TGCGCCAGCAGCTTGAATCCGGGAGACGACGGGGAGCTGTTTTTT
j_call: TRBJ2-3; v_call: TRBV7-2; clone_size: .; d_call: TRBD1; cdr3_aa: CASSSTGTGIVTDTQYF; cdr3_nt: TGTGCCAGCAGCTCGACCGGGACAGGGATCGTCACAGATACGCAGTATTTT
j_call: TRBJ2-1; v_call: TRBV9; clone_size: once; d_call: TRBD2; cdr3_aa: CASSVDSGSSYNEQFF; cdr3_nt: TGTGCCAGCAGCGTAGATAGCGGGAGTTCCTACAATGAGCAGTTCTTC
j_call: TRBJ2-7; v_call: TRBV10-3; clone_size: .; d_call: TRBD2; cdr3_aa: CAARTSGYEQYF; cdr3_nt: TGTGCCGCCCGGACTAGCGGTTACGAGCAGTACTTC
j_call: TRBJ1-1; v_call: TRBV15; clone_size: .; d_call: .; cdr3_aa: CATSSRPHTEAFF; cdr3_nt: TGTGCCACCAGCAGCAGGCCCCACACTGAAGCTTTCTTT
j_call: TRBJ1-3; v_call: TRBV6-5; clone_size: once; d_call: .; cdr3_aa: CASHWGNTIYF; cdr3_nt: TGTGCCAGCCACTGGGGAAACACCATATATTTT
j_call: TRBJ1-3; v_call: TRBV15; clone_size: .; d_call: TRBD1; cdr3_aa: CATSRDGDSGTIYF; cdr3_nt: TGTGCCACCAGCAGAGATGGGGACAGCGGCACCATATATTTT
j_call: TRBJ1-6; v_call: TRBV12-5; clone_size: .; d_call: .; cdr3_aa: CASGLDQVDNSPLHF; cdr3_nt: TGTGCTAGTGGTTTGGATCAGGTGGATAATTCACCCCTCCACTTT
j_call: TRBJ2-5; v_call: TRBV7-9; clone_size: .; d_call: .; cdr3_aa: CASSTWAGQWGETQYF; cdr3_nt: TGTGCCAGCAGCACCTGGGCGGGACAGTGGGGAGAGACCCAGTACTTC
j_call: TRBJ1-1; v_call: TRBV15; clone_size: few; d_call: .; cdr3_aa: CATSLSSGGTEAFF; cdr3_nt: TGTGCCACCAGTTTGTCCTCGGGCGGGACTGAAGCTTTCTTT
j_call: TRBJ2-3; v_call: TRBV5-1; clone_size: .; d_call: TRBD2; cdr3_aa: CASSLAGGRTDTQYF; cdr3_nt: TGCGCCAGCAGCCTAGCGGGGGGTAGGACAGATACGCAGTATTTT
j_call: TRBJ1-2; v_call: TRBV5-4; clone_size: .; d_call: TRBD1; cdr3_aa: CASSSRTGDYYGYTF; cdr3_nt: TGTGCCAGCAGCTCCAGGACAGGGGATTATTATGGCTACACCTTC
j_call: TRBJ2-5; v_call: TRBV27; clone_size: .; d_call: TRBD1; cdr3_aa: CAGTFIRAGGRETQYF; cdr3_nt: TGTGCCGGGACGTTTATTCGGGCAGGGGGCCGGGAGACCCAGTACTTC
j_call: TRBJ1-5; v_call: TRBV3-1/TRBV3-2; clone_size: once; d_call: .; cdr3_aa: CASSQVFSNQPQHF; cdr3_nt: TGTGCCAGCAGCCAAGTATTCAGCAATCAGCCCCAGCATTTT
j_call: TRBJ1-2; v_call: TRBV2; clone_size: .; d_call: TRBD1; cdr3_aa: CASRRGQGVNYGYTF; cdr3_nt: TGTGCCAGCAGACGGGGACAGGGGGTTAACTATGGCTACACCTTC
j_call: TRBJ1-1; v_call: TRBV6-5; clone_size: .; d_call: .; cdr3_aa: CASSSAGGTEAFF; cdr3_nt: TGTGCCAGCAGCTCGGCGGGGGGCACTGAAGCTTTCTTT
j_call: TRBJ2-7; v_call: TRBV7-8; clone_size: .; d_call: .; cdr3_aa: CASSLVNEQYF; cdr3_nt: TGTGCCAGCAGCTTAGTTAACGAGCAGTACTTC
j_call: TRBJ1-1; v_call: TRBV30; clone_size: .; d_call: TRBD1; cdr3_aa: CAWSPDRGAEAFF; cdr3_nt: TGTGCCTGGAGTCCCGACAGGGGAGCTGAAGCTTTCTTT
j_call: TRBJ2-3; v_call: TRBV15; clone_size: few; d_call: TRBD1; cdr3_aa: CATSLFPGQTSTDTQYF; cdr3_nt: TGTGCCACCAGCTTATTCCCGGGACAGACTAGCACAGATACGCAGTATTTT
j_call: TRBJ2-7; v_call: TRBV2; clone_size: .; d_call: TRBD2; cdr3_aa: CASSESGRSEQYF; cdr3_nt: TGTGCCAGCAGTGAATCCGGGAGGAGCGAGCAGTACTTC
j_call: TRBJ2-3; v_call: TRBV6-4; clone_size: .; d_call: TRBD2; cdr3_aa: CASSSTSGSTDTQYF; cdr3_nt: TGTGCCAGCAGTTCGACTAGCGGGAGCACAGATACGCAGTATTTT
j_call: TRBJ2-5; v_call: TRBV12-5; clone_size: .; d_call: TRBD2; cdr3_aa: CASGDTSGGETQYF; cdr3_nt: TGTGCTAGTGGCGACACTAGCGGGGGTGAGACCCAGTACTTC
j_call: TRBJ2-2; v_call: TRBV4-3; clone_size: .; d_call: .; cdr3_aa: CASSPLPGGGRAPGELFF; cdr3_nt: TGCGCCAGCAGCCCCTTACCAGGGGGCGGGAGGGCCCCCGGGGAGCTGTTTTTT
j_call: TRBJ2-5; v_call: TRBV15; clone_size: .; d_call: .; cdr3_aa: CATSRDSLETQYF; cdr3_nt: TGTGCCACCAGCAGAGATTCGTTAGAGACCCAGTACTTC
j_call: TRBJ2-1; v_call: TRBV4-2; clone_size: .; d_call: .; cdr3_aa: CASSQVGGAYNEQFF; cdr3_nt: TGTGCCAGCAGCCAAGTAGGGGGGGCCTACAATGAGCAGTTCTTC
j_call: TRBJ1-1; v_call: TRBV6-2/TRBV6-3; clone_size: .; d_call: TRBD1; cdr3_aa: CASSSWGTGNTEAFF; cdr3_nt: TGTGCCAGCAGTTCCTGGGGGACAGGGAACACTGAAGCTTTCTTT